Included here is one TCR beta chain sequence, with context. Antigen unknown. Per the germline V gene, CDR1 is MNHEY and CDR2 is SVGAGI. The CDR3 has 15 residues. V was trimmed by 3 bases and J by 1 base, leaving 11 bases between them. In each case, RNA was isolated and then reverse transcribed into cDNA as the sequencing template. Profiled with immunoSEQ multiplex PCR; TCRdb holds only in-frame clones, not every one. The table records around 80,000 clones, just over 50% of them present only once. This entry comes from a study of CD8+ T cells in alopecia areata. The study's findings and limits: Scalp sample sequencing also detects resident alphabeta T cells of normal skin. Lesional scalp exceeded normal scalp in clonality, especially in alopecia totalis/universalis.

The source is a human donor with alopecia areata. Sequenced sample: NKG2D-high CD8+ T cells sorted from blood. The J gene is TRBJ2-3, the V gene TRBV6-5; D is perhaps TRBD2 (7 bases). The CDR3 nucleotides are TGTGCCAGCAGTTATCGGGGGGCCGGCACAGATACGCAGTATTTT. This sequence encodes CASSYRGAGTDTQYF.